In this sample, the clone carrying this T cell receptor beta chain turned up many times. These data are taken from a study of patients with pleural tuberculosis. TCRdb called the reads again in MiXCR, with one record for every CDR3 protein. The sample includes 40,000 to 55,000 distinct CDR3 sequences, about 7.9% of them seen just once. The CDR3 totals 13 residues. Trimming shortened V by 3 bases and J by 9 bases, and 12 bases separated the two germline ends. The rearrangement uses TRBV12-3 or TRBV12-4 and TRBJ1-5, with D possibly matching TRBD1 (5 bases). This receptor was obtained from a human donor with pleural tuberculosis. The CDR3 region has the DNA TGTGCCAGCAGTTTGGGACGGACGCGGCCCCAGCATTTT. Encoded protein: CASSLGRTRPQHF.